This T cell receptor beta chain was sequenced for a study of OX40 agonist ivuxolimab in advanced cancers. Study-level findings and limits: Relative to CD4+, CD8+ T cells held more expanded clones on average. At 0.1 to 3.0 mg/kg and by week 6, CD4+ and CD8+ T cells in the blood had expanded clonally. Researchers did not establish what antigens the expanded peripheral T cells target. With doses of 0.1-3.0 mg/kg, partial responders showed among the lowest clonal expansion.

Clones were read by immunoSEQ multiplex PCR, and TCRdb kept only the in-frame ones, dropping some. The data show roughly 100,000 clones, with approximately 87% seen just once and around 5.5% held by the top ten. Notes on this clone: Its cognate antigen is unknown.

The material sequenced was CD4+ or CD8+ T cells sorted from blood, taken in a trial of the OX40 agonist ivuxolimab. This TCR came from an adult with an advanced solid tumor such as melanoma, head and neck, liver or kidney cancer.

Here the CDR3 DNA reads TGTGCCTGGAGTGCTACCGGGACAGATACGCAGTATTTT. Amino acid sequence: CAWSATGTDTQYF. The rearrangement joins TRBV30 to TRBJ2-3; no reliable D call. The V gene's germline CDR1 is GTSNPN and CDR2 SVGIG (reference sequence). V was clipped by 1 base and J by 3 bases, with 8 bases between them. The CDR3 runs 13 residues.